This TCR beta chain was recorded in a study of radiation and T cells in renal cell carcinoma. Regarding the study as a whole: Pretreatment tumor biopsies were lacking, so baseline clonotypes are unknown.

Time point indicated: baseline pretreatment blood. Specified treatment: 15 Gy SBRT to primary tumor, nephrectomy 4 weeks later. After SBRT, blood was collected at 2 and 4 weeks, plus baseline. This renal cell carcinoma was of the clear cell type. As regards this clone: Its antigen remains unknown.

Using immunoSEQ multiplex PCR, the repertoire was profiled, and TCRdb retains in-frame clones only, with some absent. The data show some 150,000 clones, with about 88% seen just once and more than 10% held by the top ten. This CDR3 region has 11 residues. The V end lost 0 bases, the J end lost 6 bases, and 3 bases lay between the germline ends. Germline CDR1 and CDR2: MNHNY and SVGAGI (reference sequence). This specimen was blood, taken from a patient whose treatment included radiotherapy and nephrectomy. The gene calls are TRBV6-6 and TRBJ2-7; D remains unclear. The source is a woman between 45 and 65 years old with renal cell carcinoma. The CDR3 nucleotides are TGTGCCAGCAGTTACTCGGGCGAGCAGTACTTC. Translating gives CASSYSGEQYF.